These 5 T cell receptor beta chains originate from one sample sequenced in a study of blood T cell repertoires in COVID-19. Sequencing was performed with immunoSEQ multiplex PCR; in TCRdb, only in-frame clones are kept and a portion is missing. The repertoire includes 130,000 to 150,000 clones, 84% of them detected once, and less than 6% sits in the top ten. Sequences were obtained from PBMCs or T cells enriched from blood (not recorded which). These TCRs come from a woman in her forties or fifties who had been exposed to COVID-19.

The V gene is TRBV5-4, the J gene TRBJ1-2; possibly TRBD1 for D (6 bases). Trimming left V 8 bases short and J 6 bases short, with 23 bases between. From germline, CDR1 is SGHNT and CDR2 YYREEE (reference sequence). The CDR3 has 15 residues. The CDR3 loop reads CASTQGPHDYNGYTF. CDR3 nucleotide sequence: TGTGCCAGTACACAGGGTCCGCACGACTACAATGGCTACACCTTC.

The gene calls are TRBV10-3 and TRBJ2-1; 8 nucleotides agree with TRBD2. Germline CDR1 is ENHRY and CDR2 is SYGVKD. The V and J ends lost 2 bases and 6 bases, in that order; junction bases with no gene match: 6. The CDR3 covers 15 residues. The CDR3 protein is CAISEPVGLANEQFF. CDR3 nucleotides: TGTGCCATCAGTGAGCCGGTTGGACTAGCCAATGAGCAGTTCTTC.

This clone has just a few counts. V and J are TRBV11-3 and TRBJ2-2; 7 positions match TRBD1. The V gene's germline CDR1 is SGHNT and CDR2 YENEEA. The length of the CDR3 is 15 residues. Trimming cost V 4 bases and J 4 bases; bases outside gene matches: 6. CDR3 sequence reads: CASSSTGVSTGELFF. In DNA, the CDR3 is TGTGCCAGCAGCTCCACAGGGGTGAGCACCGGGGAGCTGTTTTTT.

This chain uses TRBV24-1 with TRBJ1-2; D might be TRBD1 (6 bases). Per germline, CDR1 KGHDR and CDR2 SFDVKD. Trimming shortened V by 1 base and J by 1 base, and 15 bases separated the two germline ends. The CDR3 length is 17 residues. CDR3: CATSDFGGAYLNYGYTF. In DNA form, the CDR3 reads TGTGCCACCAGTGATTTCGGGGGGGCCTATCTTAACTATGGCTACACCTTC.

This rearrangement joins TRBV7-2 to TRBJ1-1; tentative D call: TRBD1 (6 bases). The germline CDR1 and CDR2 sequences are SGHTA and FQGNSA. The V end lost 5 bases, the J end lost 5 bases, and 18 bases lay between the germline ends. The CDR3 is 15 residues long. CDR3 residues: CASSAAGARWTEAFF. CDR3 nucleotide sequence: TGTGCCAGCAGCGCCGCGGGGGCGCGGTGGACTGAAGCTTTCTTT.